Only a few counts were recorded for the clone carrying this TCR beta chain. Original processing methods: Researchers report that nucleated cell counts were estimated from reference gene primer amplification. Some clones are missing from TCRdb's copy, which holds only in-frame ones; the method was immunoSEQ multiplex PCR. V and J calls and clone size are copied from that table; D and trimming were computed from the DNA. The table shows hundreds of thousands of clones, with 70% to 90% occurring only once. The data were obtained in a study of blood T cell repertoires in COVID-19. Study at large: Whether acute or convalescent, the COVID-19 samples came from the United States, Italy and Spain.

The V gene's germline CDR1 is SNHLY and CDR2 FYNNEI. The CDR3 is 16 residues long. The ends lost 6 bases at V and 10 bases at J; junction bases unmatched: 14. The specimen sequenced was peripheral blood. The sequence was obtained from a woman in her 70s with COVID-19, enrolled during active disease. The chain is built from TRBV2 and TRBJ1-6, with 8 bases matching TRBD1. The CDR3 protein is CASRVALGQGNSPLHF. The CDR3, as DNA: TGTGCCAGCAGGGTCGCACTTGGACAGGGAAACTCACCCCTCCACTTT.